This T cell receptor beta chain was sequenced in a study of blood T cell repertoires in COVID-19. Study context: Samples of COVID-19 (acute and convalescent) were obtained from the United States, Italy and Spain. The analysed material was cDNA or gDNA that came from T cells, B-cell-depleted T cells, or PBMCs.

Germline CDR1 SGHTA, CDR2 FQGNSA. CDR3 length: 14 residues. V lost 5 bases to trimming and J lost 4 bases; unmatched junction nucleotides: 1. Original analysis: Using reference gene primer amplification, nucleated cell counts were estimated. This table comes from immunoSEQ multiplex PCR, and its TCRdb copy is limited to in-frame clones, with some not included. The V and J calls and the clone size are those of that table, but D and trimming were determined from the DNA. The sample includes over 55,000 clones, 88% of them seen just once. V gene TRBV7-2 combines with J gene TRBJ2-5; 13 positions agree with TRBD2. Source material: peripheral blood. The receptor's source is a human donor in a cohort sampled during active COVID-19. The chain's CDR3 is CASSRTSGGETQYF. CDR3 sequence (DNA): TGTGCCAGCAGCCGGACTAGCGGGGGAGAGACCCAGTACTTC.